A single sample is the source of the 26 T cell receptor beta chains below, sequenced in a study of blood T cell repertoires in COVID-19. Profiled with immunoSEQ multiplex PCR; TCRdb holds only in-frame clones, not every one. Of about 150,000 clones listed, more than 80% are singletons. The specimen sequenced was peripheral blood. Receptors were obtained from a man aged 70-80 years with acute or convalescent COVID-19.

The J gene is TRBJ2-7, the V gene TRBV6-5; TRBD1 matches at 10 bases. CDR1 is MNHEY and CDR2 is SVGAGI in the germline V gene. The CDR3 length is 14 residues. The junction had 7 bases not matched to a gene; V was cut back by 6 bases and J by 5 bases. The CDR3 DNA is TGTGCCAGCAGGCGGACAGGGGGAACTAACGAGCAGTACTTC. As protein: CASRRTGGTNEQYF.

The V and J genes are TRBV6-1 and TRBJ2-5; 8 nucleotides line up with TRBD2. Trimming took 2 bases from V and 5 from J; bases not matched to a gene: 10. Germline assignment: CDR1 MNHNS and CDR2 SASEGT. The CDR3 runs to 16 residues. The CDR3 DNA follows: TGTGCCAGCAGTGAATCGGGAGCGGGGGCGATTGAGACCCAGTACTTC. It translates to CASSESGAGAIETQYF.

The V and J genes are TRBV7-8 and TRBJ2-1; weak D call: TRBD1 (6 bases). The ends were cut back, 5 bases at V and 2 bases at J, with 13 bases in the middle. The CDR3 is made up of 15 amino acids. Germline CDR1 SGHVS, CDR2 FQNEAQ. The CDR3 sequence: CASSPQGSAYNEQFF. DNA of the CDR3: TGTGCCAGCAGCCCACAGGGTTCCGCCTACAATGAGCAGTTCTTC. The whole variable domain, filled in from reference TRBV7-8 and TRBJ2-1, reads GAGVSQSPRYKVAKRGQDVALRCDPISGHVSLFWYQQALGQGPEFLTYFQNEAQLDKSGLPSDRFFAERPEGSVSTLKIQRTQQEDSAVYLCASSPQGSAYNEQFFGPGTRLTVL.

The V and J genes are TRBV19 and TRBJ2-6, with D hard to call. Trimming removed 5 bases at V and 4 bases at J, with 6 bases between. The CDR3 runs to 13 residues. The germline V gene has CDR1 LNHDA and CDR2 SQIVND (reference sequence). As DNA, the CDR3 is TGTGCCAGTAGTCTACGAGGGGCCAACGTCCTGACTTTC. Residues: CASSLRGANVLTF. The full variable domain, rest sourced from reference TRBV19 and TRBJ2-6, is DGGITQSPKYLFRKEGQNVTLSCEQNLNHDAMYWYRQDPGQGLRLIYYSQIVNDFQKGDIAEGYSVSREKKESFPLTVTSAQKNPTAFYLCASSLRGANVLTFGAGSRLTVL.

The chain combines TRBV15 with TRBJ2-7, with D perhaps matching TRBD1 (5 bases). Germline V gene data show CDR1 as LNHNV and CDR2 as YYDKDF (reference sequence). This CDR3 region has 14 residues. V lost 1 base and J lost 3, with 10 bases in between. In DNA, the CDR3 is TGTGCCACCAGCAGAGGGGGCAGGGTCTACGAGCAGTACTTC. This codes for CATSRGGRVYEQYF.

The chain uses TRBV7-8 and TRBJ1-6; TRBD1 aligns across 9 bases. J lost 10 bases, V lost 5 bases, and 9 bases had no gene match. Germline CDR1 and CDR2: SGHVS and FQNEAQ. The CDR3 contains 15 residues. The CDR3 DNA reads as TGTGCCAGCAGCCCTGGACAGGGGTCGGGGTCACCCCTCCACTTT. It codes for CASSPGQGSGSPLHF.

This clone was seen only a few times. This chain uses TRBV9 with TRBJ2-7; 10 bases line up with TRBD1. The CDR3 runs 16 residues. The ends lost 0 bases at V and 6 bases at J; junction bases unmatched: 9. Germline-derived CDR1 and CDR2 are SGDLS and YYNGEE. The CDR3 reads CASSVDSGQGSREQYF. The CDR3 DNA sequence: TGTGCCAGCAGCGTAGATTCGGGACAGGGGTCGCGCGAGCAGTACTTC.

The rearrangement uses TRBV19 and TRBJ1-3, with unresolved D. The CDR3 spans 16 residues. Germline assignment: CDR1 LNHDA and CDR2 SQIVND (reference sequence). V was trimmed by 5 bases and J by 0 bases, leaving 14 bases between them. The CDR3 loop reads CASSSGAVSSGNTIYF. The CDR3 DNA sequence: TGTGCCAGTAGTTCGGGTGCGGTGAGCTCTGGAAACACCATATATTTT. Based on the CDR3 plus reference TRBV19 and TRBJ1-3, the full variable domain is DGGITQSPKYLFRKEGQNVTLSCEQNLNHDAMYWYRQDPGQGLRLIYYSQIVNDFQKGDIAEGYSVSREKKESFPLTVTSAQKNPTAFYLCASSSGAVSSGNTIYFGEGSWLTVV.

This clone has only one observation. The chain links TRBV18 to TRBJ2-3, with unresolved D. The germline gives CDR1 KGHSH, CDR2 LQKENI. V was clipped by 3 bases and J by 6 bases, with 7 bases between them. CDR3 length: 12 amino acids. The CDR3 sequence is CASSPQLDTQYF. The CDR3 DNA reads as TGTGCCAGCTCACCTCAATTGGATACGCAGTATTTT.

V is TRBV10-1 and J is TRBJ2-7; 7 bases agree with TRBD2. Trimming removed 11 bases from V and 12 bases from J; junction bases left unmatched: 4. Per the germline V gene, CDR1 is WNHNN and CDR2 is SYGVQD (reference sequence). The CDR3 totals 8 residues. The CDR3 reads CAGGDGYF. CDR3 DNA: TGCGCCGGGGGGGATGGGTACTTC.

This chain links TRBV6-1 with TRBJ2-3; TRBD1 agrees at 10 bases. Unmatched junction bases numbered 7, after V lost 1 base and J lost 6 bases. Germline assignment: CDR1 MNHNS and CDR2 SASEGT. The CDR3 has 16 residues. CDR3 sequence (DNA): TGTGCCAGCAGTGAAGATGGGACAGGGGAATTGGATACGCAGTATTTT. This translates into CASSEDGTGELDTQYF.

This chain joins TRBV2 and TRBJ2-5, with D maybe TRBD2 (6 bases). CDR1 and CDR2 from the germline V gene are SNHLY and FYNNEI. Trimming cost V 8 bases and J 3 bases, with 19 bases left between them. The CDR3 has 15 amino acids. In DNA form, the CDR3 reads TGTGCCAGCGGATCCCGGTGGAGGGCAGAAGAGACCCAGTACTTC. Translation: CASGSRWRAEETQYF. The whole variable domain, filled in from reference TRBV2 and TRBJ2-5, reads EPEVTQTPSHQVTQMGQEVILRCVPISNHLYFYWYRQILGQKVEFLVSFYNNEISEKSEIFDDQFSVERPDGSNFTLKIRSTKLEDSAMYFCASGSRWRAEETQYFGPGTRLLVL.

The CDR3 region is CASSPRIDRVQETQYF. In nucleotides, the CDR3 is TGTGCCAGCAGCCCCCGTATCGACAGGGTCCAAGAGACCCAGTACTTC. This chain connects TRBV7-8 to TRBJ2-5, with 7 bases aligning to TRBD1. This CDR3 contains 16 residues. Germline V gene sequence: CDR1 SGHVS, CDR2 FQNEAQ. With 5 bases clipped from V and 1 base from J, the junction kept 10 bases outside the gene matches. The complete variable domain, with remaining parts taken from reference TRBV7-8 and TRBJ2-5, reads GAGVSQSPRYKVAKRGQDVALRCDPISGHVSLFWYQQALGQGPEFLTYFQNEAQLDKSGLPSDRFFAERPEGSVSTLKIQRTQQEDSAVYLCASSPRIDRVQETQYFGPGTRLLVL.

This clone was observed once. The chain combines TRBV5-1 with TRBJ1-5; TRBD1 matches 8 bases. Germline V gene sequence: CDR1 SGHRS, CDR2 YFSETQ. The CDR3 totals 15 residues. The V gene end was trimmed by 4 bases and the J gene end by 1 base; junction bases not matched to a gene: 4. The CDR3 bases are TGCGCCAGCAGCGAAACAGGGGGAAGCAATCAGCCCCAGCATTTT. Its translation: CASSETGGSNQPQHF.

There are a few counts of this clone. The chain uses TRBV7-2 and TRBJ1-5; D gene unclear. Deletions cut 5 bases from V and 1 base from J, with 12 bases between. The CDR3 extends over 15 amino acids. CDR1 and CDR2 (germline): SGHTA, FQGNSA. CDR3: CASSARGTSNQPQHF. The CDR3 nucleotides read TGTGCCAGCAGCGCCCGCGGAACCAGCAATCAGCCCCAGCATTTT.

The chain uses TRBV10-3 and TRBJ2-2; TRBD2 aligns across 7 bases. This CDR3 comprises 17 residues. Germline values: CDR1 ENHRY, CDR2 SYGVKD. Trimming took 7 bases from V and 5 from J; bases not matched to a gene: 16. CDR3 amino acids: CAITSRWAGVGTGELFF. Here the CDR3 DNA reads TGTGCCATCACCTCTCGTTGGGCGGGAGTAGGGACCGGGGAGCTGTTTTTT.

The rearrangement links TRBV2 to TRBJ1-5; weak D call: TRBD1 (6 bases). In germline, CDR1 is SNHLY, CDR2 FYNNEI. This CDR3 is 14 amino acids long. V dropped 7 bases and J dropped 6 bases, with 16 bases sitting between them. As DNA, the CDR3 is TGTGCCAGCACCTTACAGGGTGCGGGTCAGCCCCAGCATTTT. This translates into CASTLQGAGQPQHF.

This chain links TRBV10-1 with TRBJ1-1; maybe TRBD1 (5 bases). Looked up from germline, CDR1 is WNHNN and CDR2 is SYGVQD (reference sequence). V was pared by 5 bases and J by 3 bases, with 16 bases between. The CDR3 extends over 15 amino acids. The CDR3 DNA sequence: TGCGCCAGCAGTCCGCAGGGCGACGGGTACACTGAAGCTTTCTTT. The encoded protein is CASSPQGDGYTEAFF.

The genes are TRBV6-5 and TRBJ1-5, with D unresolved. This CDR3 has 13 amino acids. Deletions cut 7 bases from V and 9 bases from J, with 16 bases between. Looked up from germline, CDR1 is MNHEY and CDR2 is SVGAGI. For the CDR3, the DNA is TGTGCCAGCATCGGAGGTTGGGTGGGGCCCCAGCATTTT. It specifies CASIGGWVGPQHF.

This clone came up a few times. The CDR3 loop is CASSPAGGVEYGYTF. CDR3 DNA: TGTGCCAGCTCACCAGCCGGGGGAGTTGAGTATGGCTACACCTTC. The V gene is TRBV18, the J gene TRBJ1-2; D might be TRBD1 (5 bases). CDR1 and CDR2 from the germline V gene are KGHSH and LQKENI. V lost 2 bases to trimming and J lost 5 bases, with 15 bases between them. The CDR3 has 15 amino acids.

This chain connects TRBV20-1 to TRBJ2-5; no firm D call. There are 13 residues in the CDR3. CDR1 and CDR2 (germline): DFQATT, SNEGSKA (reference sequence). The V and J ends lost 3 bases and 2 bases respectively, with 10 bases between them. The CDR3 nucleotides are TGCAGTGCTAGTGGCGACTTGCAAGAGACCCAGTACTTC. Amino acids: CSASGDLQETQYF.

The chain links TRBV2 to TRBJ1-1; D gene ambiguous. Germline CDR1 SNHLY, CDR2 FYNNEI. The CDR3 consists of 13 residues. Trimming stripped 4 bases from V and 5 bases from J, with 11 bases between. In DNA, the CDR3 is TGTGCCAGCAGTGCCCTGAGGGAAACTGAAGCTTTCTTT. It yields the protein CASSALRETEAFF. Together with reference TRBV2 and TRBJ1-1, the CDR3 gives the full variable domain: EPEVTQTPSHQVTQMGQEVILRCVPISNHLYFYWYRQILGQKVEFLVSFYNNEISEKSEIFDDQFSVERPDGSNFTLKIRSTKLEDSAMYFCASSALRETEAFFGQGTRLTVV.

This clone was detected a few times. The CDR3 reads CASSPTSEGVQYF. The CDR3 region has the DNA TGCGCCAGCAGTCCTACATCCGAGGGGGTTCAGTACTTC. This chain uses TRBV5-1 with TRBJ2-4, with D possibly matching TRBD1 (6 bases). This CDR3 is 13 amino acids long. The germline CDR1 and CDR2 sequences are SGHRS and YFSETQ. Deletions cut 5 bases from V and 11 bases from J, with 17 bases between.

This clone was recorded only once. This chain links TRBV19 with TRBJ1-5; TRBD1 matches 8 bases. Germline lookup yields CDR1 LNHDA and CDR2 SQIVND (reference sequence). The ends lost 5 bases at V and 2 bases at J; junction bases unmatched: 5. CDR3 length equals 15 residues. Here the CDR3 reads CASSSPGGGNQPQHF. The DNA of the CDR3 is TGTGCCAGTAGTTCCCCAGGGGGCGGCAATCAGCCCCAGCATTTT.

CDR3 DNA: TGCAGTGCTAGTTCGGTCGGGGTAAGGGAAGAGACCCAGTACTTC. Protein: CSASSVGVREETQYF. The chain carries TRBV20-1 and TRBJ2-5; possible D gene TRBD2, 5 bases. The germline V gene has CDR1 DFQATT and CDR2 SNEGSKA (reference sequence). Deletions cut 3 bases from V and 3 bases from J, with 17 bases between. The CDR3 contains 15 residues.

This rearrangement joins TRBV19 to TRBJ2-2; 9 positions agree with TRBD1. V lost 2 bases and J lost 4; bases outside the gene matches: 5. The CDR3 has 16 residues. Germline V gives CDR1 LNHDA, CDR2 SQIVND (reference sequence). As DNA, the CDR3 is TGTGCCAGTAGTATAAGGACAGGGGAGGTCACCGGGGAGCTGTTTTTT. Translated, it gives CASSIRTGEVTGELFF.